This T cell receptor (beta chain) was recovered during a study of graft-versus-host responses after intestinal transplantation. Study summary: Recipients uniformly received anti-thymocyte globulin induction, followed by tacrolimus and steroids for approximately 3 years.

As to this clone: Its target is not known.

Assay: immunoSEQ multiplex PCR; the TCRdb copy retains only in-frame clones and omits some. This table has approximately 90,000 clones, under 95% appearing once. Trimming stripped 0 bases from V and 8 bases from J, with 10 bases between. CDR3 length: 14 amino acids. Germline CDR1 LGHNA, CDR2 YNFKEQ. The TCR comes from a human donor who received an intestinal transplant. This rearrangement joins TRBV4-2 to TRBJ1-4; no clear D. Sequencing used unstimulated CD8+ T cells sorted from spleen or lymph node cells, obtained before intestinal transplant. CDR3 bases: TGTGCCAGCAGCCAAGAAGAGGGCGAAGAAAAACTGTTTTTT. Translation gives CASSQEEGEEKLFF.